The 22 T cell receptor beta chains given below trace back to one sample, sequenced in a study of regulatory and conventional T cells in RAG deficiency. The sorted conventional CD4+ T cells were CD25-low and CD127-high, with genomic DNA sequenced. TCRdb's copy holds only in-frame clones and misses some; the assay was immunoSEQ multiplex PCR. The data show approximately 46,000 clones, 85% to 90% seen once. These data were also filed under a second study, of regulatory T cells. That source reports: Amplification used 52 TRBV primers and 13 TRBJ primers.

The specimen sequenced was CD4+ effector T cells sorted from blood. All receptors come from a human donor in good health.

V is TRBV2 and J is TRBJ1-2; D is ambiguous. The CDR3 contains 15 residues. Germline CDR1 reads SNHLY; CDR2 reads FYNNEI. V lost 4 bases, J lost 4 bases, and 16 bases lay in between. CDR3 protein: CASSASQTRSYGYTF. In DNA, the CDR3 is TGTGCCAGCAGTGCGAGTCAGACTAGGAGCTATGGCTACACCTTC.

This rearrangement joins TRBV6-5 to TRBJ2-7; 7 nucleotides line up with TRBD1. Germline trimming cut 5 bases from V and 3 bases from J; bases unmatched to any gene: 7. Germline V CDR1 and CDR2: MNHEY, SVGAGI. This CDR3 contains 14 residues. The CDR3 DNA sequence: TGTGCCAGCAGTGGCTCGCGGACAGGCTACGAGCAGTACTTC. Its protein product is CASSGSRTGYEQYF.

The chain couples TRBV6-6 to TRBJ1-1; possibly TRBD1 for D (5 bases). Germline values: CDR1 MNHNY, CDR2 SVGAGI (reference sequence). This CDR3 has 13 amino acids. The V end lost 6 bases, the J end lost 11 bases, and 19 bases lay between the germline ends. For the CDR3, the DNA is TGTGCCAGCAGCCCTCACGGGGGAGAAGGTGCTTTCTTT. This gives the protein CASSPHGGEGAFF.

The CDR3 loop reads CASSPGLGAGAEAFF. The CDR3 region has the DNA TGTGCCAGCTCACCCGGCTTAGGGGCTGGCGCTGAAGCTTTCTTT. The rearrangement uses TRBV18 and TRBJ1-1; TRBD1 is a possible D gene (5 bases). V lost 3 bases and J 6 bases, leaving 17 bases between the germline ends. The CDR3 contains 15 residues. The germline gives CDR1 KGHSH, CDR2 LQKENI.

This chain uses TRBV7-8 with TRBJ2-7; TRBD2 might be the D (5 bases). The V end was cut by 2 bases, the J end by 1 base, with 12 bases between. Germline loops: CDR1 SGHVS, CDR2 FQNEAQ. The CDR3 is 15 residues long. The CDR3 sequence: CASSLTREGSYEQYF. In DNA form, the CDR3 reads TGTGCCAGCAGCTTAACGAGGGAAGGGTCCTACGAGCAGTACTTC.

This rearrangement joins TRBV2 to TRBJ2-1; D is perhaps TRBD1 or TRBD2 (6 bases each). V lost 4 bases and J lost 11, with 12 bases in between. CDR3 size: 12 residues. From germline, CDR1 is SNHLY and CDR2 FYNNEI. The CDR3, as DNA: TGTGCCAGCAGTGTAAGGGGGGAGCAGCAGTTCTTC. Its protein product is CASSVRGEQQFF.

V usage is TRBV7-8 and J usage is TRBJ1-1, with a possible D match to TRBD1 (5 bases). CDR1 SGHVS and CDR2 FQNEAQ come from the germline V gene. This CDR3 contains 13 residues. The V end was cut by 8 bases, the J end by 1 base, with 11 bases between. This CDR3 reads CASSAGTNTEAFF. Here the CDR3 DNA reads TGTGCCAGCTCCGCCGGGACGAACACTGAAGCTTTCTTT.

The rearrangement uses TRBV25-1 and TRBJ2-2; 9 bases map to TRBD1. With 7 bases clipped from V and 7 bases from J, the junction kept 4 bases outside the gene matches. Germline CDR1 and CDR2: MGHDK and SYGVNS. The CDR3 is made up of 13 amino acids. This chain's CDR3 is CASTGQGDGELFF. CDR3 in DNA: TGTGCCAGCACGGGACAGGGAGACGGGGAGCTGTTTTTT.

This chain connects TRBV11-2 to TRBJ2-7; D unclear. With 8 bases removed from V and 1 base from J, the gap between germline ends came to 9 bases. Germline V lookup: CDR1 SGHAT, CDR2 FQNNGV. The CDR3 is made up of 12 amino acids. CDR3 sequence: CASSGQSYEQYF. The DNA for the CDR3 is TGTGCCAGCTCGGGCCAGTCCTACGAGCAGTACTTC.

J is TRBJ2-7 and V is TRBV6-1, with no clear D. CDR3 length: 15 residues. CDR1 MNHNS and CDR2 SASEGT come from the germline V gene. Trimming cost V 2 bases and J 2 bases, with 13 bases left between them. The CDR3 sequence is CASSEFQVVAYEQYF. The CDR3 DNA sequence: TGTGCCAGCAGTGAATTTCAGGTGGTAGCCTACGAGCAGTACTTC.

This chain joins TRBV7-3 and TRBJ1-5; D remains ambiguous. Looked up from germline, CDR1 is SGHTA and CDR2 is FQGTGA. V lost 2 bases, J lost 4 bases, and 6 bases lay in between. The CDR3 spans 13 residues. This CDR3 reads CASSLAVNQPQHF. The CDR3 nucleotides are TGTGCCAGCAGCTTAGCCGTGAATCAGCCCCAGCATTTT.

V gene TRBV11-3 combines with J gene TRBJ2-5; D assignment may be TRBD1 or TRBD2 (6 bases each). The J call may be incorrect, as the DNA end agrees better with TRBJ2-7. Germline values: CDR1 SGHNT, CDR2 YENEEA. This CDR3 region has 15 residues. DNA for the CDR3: TGTGCCAGCAGCTTACTAGGGGGGACTTCCTACGAGCAGTACTTC. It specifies CASSLLGGTSYEQYF.

The CDR3 coding sequence is TGCGCCAGCAGCCTTGACAGAGGCAATCAGCCCCAGCATTTT. As protein: CASSLDRGNQPQHF. This chain uses TRBV4-1 with TRBJ1-5; possibly TRBD1 for D (5 bases). The CDR3 length is 14 residues. V lost 4 bases and J lost 2, with 9 bases in between. Germline assignment: CDR1 MGHRA and CDR2 YSYEKL.

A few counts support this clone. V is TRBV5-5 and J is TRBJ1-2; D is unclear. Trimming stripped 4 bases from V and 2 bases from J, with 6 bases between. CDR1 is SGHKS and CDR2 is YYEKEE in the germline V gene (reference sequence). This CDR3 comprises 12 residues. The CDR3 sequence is CASSLGNYGYTF. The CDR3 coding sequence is TGTGCCAGCAGCCTTGGAAACTATGGCTACACCTTC.

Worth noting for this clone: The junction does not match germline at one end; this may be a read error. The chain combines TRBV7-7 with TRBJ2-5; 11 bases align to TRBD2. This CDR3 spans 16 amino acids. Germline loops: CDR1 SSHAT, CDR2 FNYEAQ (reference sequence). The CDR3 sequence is CASSLGLAGGSETQYF. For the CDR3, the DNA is TGTGCTAGCAGCTTAGGGCTAGCGGGGGGATCAGAGACCCAGTACTTC.

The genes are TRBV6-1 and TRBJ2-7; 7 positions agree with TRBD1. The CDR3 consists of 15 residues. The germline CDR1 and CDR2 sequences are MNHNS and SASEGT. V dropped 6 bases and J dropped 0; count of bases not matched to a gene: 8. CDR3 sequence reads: CASRHRDSHSYEQYF. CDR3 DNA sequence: TGTGCCAGCAGACACCGGGACAGCCACTCCTACGAGCAGTACTTC.

CDR3 bases: TGTGCCAGCAGTTCCCCCCGAAGAGGAAATGAAAAACTGTTTTTT. This encodes CASSSPRRGNEKLFF. This sequence joins TRBV27 and TRBJ1-4; D gene unclear. Germline lookup yields CDR1 MNHEY and CDR2 SMNVEV (reference sequence). The CDR3 length is 15 residues. V lost 4 bases, J lost 5 bases, and 14 bases lay in between.

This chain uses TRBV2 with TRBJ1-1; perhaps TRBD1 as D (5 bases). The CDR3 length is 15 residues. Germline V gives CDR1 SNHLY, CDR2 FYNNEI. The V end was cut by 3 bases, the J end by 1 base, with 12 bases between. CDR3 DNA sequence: TGTGCCAGCAGTGACAGGGATTTTAAGAACACTGAAGCTTTCTTT. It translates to CASSDRDFKNTEAFF.

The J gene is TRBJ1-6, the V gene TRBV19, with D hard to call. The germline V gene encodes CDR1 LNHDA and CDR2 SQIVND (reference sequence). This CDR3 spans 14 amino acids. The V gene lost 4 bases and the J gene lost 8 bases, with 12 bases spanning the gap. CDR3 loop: CASSTQSIDSPLHF. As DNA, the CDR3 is TGTGCCAGTAGTACACAGTCTATAGATTCACCCCTCCACTTT. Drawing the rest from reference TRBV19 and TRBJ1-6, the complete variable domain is DGGITQSPKYLFRKEGQNVTLSCEQNLNHDAMYWYRQDPGQGLRLIYYSQIVNDFQKGDIAEGYSVSREKKESFPLTVTSAQKNPTAFYLCASSTQSIDSPLHFGNGTRLTVT.

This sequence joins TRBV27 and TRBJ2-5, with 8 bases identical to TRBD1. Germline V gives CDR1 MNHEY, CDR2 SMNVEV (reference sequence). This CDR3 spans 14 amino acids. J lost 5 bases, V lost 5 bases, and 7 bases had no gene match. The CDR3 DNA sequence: TGTGCCAGCAGTACACGGACAGGGAAGGAGACCCAGTACTTC. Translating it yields CASSTRTGKETQYF.

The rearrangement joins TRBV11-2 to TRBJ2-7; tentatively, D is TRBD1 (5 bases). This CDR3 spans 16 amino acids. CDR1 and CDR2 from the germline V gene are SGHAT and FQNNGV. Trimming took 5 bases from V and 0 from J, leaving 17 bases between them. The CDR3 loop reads CASSPRQSIPSYEQYF. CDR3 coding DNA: TGTGCCAGCAGCCCACGACAGTCCATCCCCTCCTACGAGCAGTACTTC.

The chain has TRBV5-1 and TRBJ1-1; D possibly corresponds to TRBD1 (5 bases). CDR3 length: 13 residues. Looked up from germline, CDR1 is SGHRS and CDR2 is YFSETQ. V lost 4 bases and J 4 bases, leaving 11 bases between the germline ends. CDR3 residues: CASSTGQVTEAFF. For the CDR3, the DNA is TGCGCCAGCAGCACCGGACAAGTCACTGAAGCTTTCTTT.